These 22 T cell receptor beta chains share one sample of origin, sequenced in a study of blood T cell repertoires in COVID-19. The assay was immunoSEQ multiplex PCR, and TCRdb's table has in-frame clones only and misses some. The data hold roughly 160,000 clones, with approximately 74% observed a single time. Material: peripheral blood. All receptors come from a woman aged 80 or older with acute or convalescent COVID-19.

This chain joins TRBV20-1 and TRBJ1-2; D gene uncertain. The germline CDR1 and CDR2 sequences are DFQATT and SNEGSKA (reference sequence). This CDR3 is 10 amino acids long. V lost 6 bases and J 1 base, leaving 3 bases between the germline ends. The CDR3 sequence: CSAINYGYTF. DNA for the CDR3: TGCAGTGCCATTAACTATGGCTACACCTTC.

Only a few counts were recorded for this clone. CDR3 loop: CASRGLAGPGDTQYF. As DNA, the CDR3 is TGTGCCAGCAGGGGACTAGCGGGGCCAGGAGATACGCAGTATTTT. V is TRBV2 and J is TRBJ2-3, with 13 positions matching TRBD2. The trim removed 6 bases at V and 5 bases at J, leaving 5 bases unmatched. Looked up from germline, CDR1 is SNHLY and CDR2 is FYNNEI. This CDR3 spans 15 amino acids.

The chain employs TRBV28 and TRBJ1-6; D unresolved. Trimming shortened V by 3 bases and J by 13 bases, and 16 bases separated the two germline ends. The length of the CDR3 is 14 residues. Looked up from germline, CDR1 is MDHEN and CDR2 is SYDVKM. CDR3 amino acids: CASSLEPVLLPLHF. The CDR3 DNA sequence: TGTGCCAGCAGTTTGGAGCCAGTTCTACTTCCCCTCCACTTT.

The CDR3 sequence: CASSLIGQMNTEAFF. The CDR3 DNA reads TGTGCCAGCAGCTTAATCGGACAGATGAACACTGAAGCTTTCTTT. The chain combines TRBV7-2 with TRBJ1-1; TRBD1 is a possible D gene (6 bases). The CDR3 totals 15 residues. In germline, CDR1 is SGHTA, CDR2 FQGNSA. V gave up 2 bases and J gave up 0 bases, with 10 bases separating them.

The chain links TRBV5-1 to TRBJ2-5; TRBD2 is a possible D gene (5 bases). Germline V CDR1 and CDR2: SGHRS, YFSETQ. V was clipped by 3 bases and J by 5 bases, with 11 bases between them. The CDR3 totals 13 residues. CDR3 DNA: TGCGCCAGCAGCTCTAGGAGGCAGGAGACCCAGTACTTC. Translation gives CASSSRRQETQYF.

This chain joins TRBV5-1 and TRBJ2-1; TRBD2 agrees at 8 bases. Per the germline V gene, CDR1 is SGHRS and CDR2 is YFSETQ. V was pared by 0 bases and J by 15 bases, with 14 bases of the junction left unmatched. This CDR3 contains 15 residues. The CDR3 DNA follows: TGCGCCAGCAGCTTGGGGGCGGGAGGAAGAGTCTTGGTGTTCTTC. Amino acids: CASSLGAGGRVLVFF.

The V and J genes are TRBV4-3 and TRBJ2-1, with D perhaps matching TRBD2 (6 bases). Germline assignment: CDR1 LGHNA and CDR2 YSLEER. The V and J ends lost 4 bases and 4 bases respectively, with 17 bases between them. The CDR3 contains 16 residues. The CDR3 nucleotides read TGCGCCAGCAGCCCCATAGCGGTAGCCTTATACAATGAGCAGTTCTTC. Translation: CASSPIAVALYNEQFF.

This clone occurred a few times. The chain has TRBV2 and TRBJ1-6; no clear D gene. The V end lost 6 bases, the J end lost 5 bases, and 8 bases lay between the germline ends. The CDR3 has 13 amino acids. Per the germline V gene, CDR1 is SNHLY and CDR2 is FYNNEI. For the CDR3, the DNA is TGTGCCAGCAGGGACTTTAATAATTCACCCCTCCACTTT. Translation gives CASRDFNNSPLHF. The full variable domain, in which reference TRBV2 and TRBJ1-6 provide the parts outside the CDR3, is EPEVTQTPSHQVTQMGQEVILRCVPISNHLYFYWYRQILGQKVEFLVSFYNNEISEKSEIFDDQFSVERPDGSNFTLKIRSTKLEDSAMYFCASRDFNNSPLHFGNGTRLTVT.

This clone appeared a single time. V usage is TRBV6-5 and J usage is TRBJ1-6, with D unclear. Germline loops: CDR1 MNHEY, CDR2 SVGAGI. There are 12 residues in the CDR3. Trimming took off 3 bases at V and 5 bases at J, with 2 bases between the two ends. The CDR3 DNA sequence: TGTGCCAGCAGTTATAATAATTCACCCCTCCACTTT. Encoded protein: CASSYNNSPLHF.

The gene calls are TRBV27 and TRBJ2-7; 12 bases map to TRBD2. Per the germline V gene, CDR1 is MNHEY and CDR2 is SMNVEV (reference sequence). The CDR3 is 17 residues long. The ends lost 2 bases at V and 2 bases at J; junction bases unmatched: 7. The CDR3 spells CASSLVGGLAGTYEQYF. The DNA of the CDR3 is TGTGCCAGCAGTTTAGTTGGTGGACTAGCGGGGACCTACGAGCAGTACTTC.

The chain uses TRBV24-1 and TRBJ2-7, with 8 bases lining up with TRBD1. The junction had 13 bases not matched to a gene; V was cut back by 2 bases and J by 5 bases. Per the germline V gene, CDR1 is KGHDR and CDR2 is SFDVKD. The CDR3 sequence is 17 residues long. The CDR3: CATSDSPQGARSDEQYF. In DNA form, the CDR3 reads TGTGCCACCAGTGATTCCCCCCAGGGGGCTAGATCGGACGAGCAGTACTTC.

The genes are TRBV9 and TRBJ2-1; 8 nucleotides agree with TRBD2. The CDR3 covers 15 residues. CDR1 is SGDLS and CDR2 is YYNGEE in the germline V gene. V was clipped by 3 bases and J by 0 bases; unmatched bases: 2. This CDR3 reads CASSGSGGSYNEQFF. Here the CDR3 DNA reads TGTGCCAGCAGCGGGAGCGGGGGCTCCTACAATGAGCAGTTCTTC.

V is TRBV3-1 (or the pseudogene TRBV3-2) and J is TRBJ2-2; 7 positions match TRBD2. The CDR3 spans 15 residues. V lost 0 bases and J lost 6; bases outside the gene matches: 4. Germline V gives CDR1 LGHDT, CDR2 YNNKEL (reference sequence). CDR3 coding DNA: TGTGCCAGCAGCCAAGAACTGGCGGGAGCCGGGGAGCTGTTTTTT. Residues: CASSQELAGAGELFF.

There are a few counts of this clone. Because the CDR3's place on the DNA is in doubt, the DNA is left out and the CDR3 is given as listed by TCRdb. This rearrangement joins TRBV28 to TRBJ1-2. The CDR3 numbers 11 amino acids, ends counted. Germline V lookup: CDR1 MDHEN, CDR2 SYDVKM. CDR3 in amino acids: CASSTSFGYTF.

The chain has TRBV7-2 and TRBJ2-1; 15 positions match TRBD2. J was trimmed by 7 bases and V by 5 bases; bases with no gene match: 6. CDR3 length: 16 residues. Germline CDR1 SGHTA, CDR2 FQGNSA. The CDR3 nucleotides read TGTGCCAGCAGCGAAGATGGACTAGCGGGAGGGAATGAGCAGTTCTTC. Translating gives CASSEDGLAGGNEQFF.

The table lists this clone with a few counts. V and J are TRBV19 and TRBJ2-5; 10 bases agree with TRBD1. V lost 8 bases and J lost 5; bases outside the gene matches: 8. CDR3 size: 14 residues. Germline V gene sequence: CDR1 LNHDA, CDR2 SQIVND (reference sequence). CDR3 nucleotide sequence: TGTGCCAGTCGACGGACAGGGGGTGAGGAGACCCAGTACTTC. Encoded protein: CASRRTGGEETQYF.

This sequence joins TRBV28 and TRBJ1-5; D uncertain. Trimming pared 1 base from V and 5 bases from J, leaving 15 bases between. The CDR3 is 16 amino acids. Germline CDR1 reads MDHEN; CDR2 reads SYDVKM. The CDR3: CASSLSGLAAYQPQHF. DNA of the CDR3: TGTGCCAGCAGTTTATCCGGGTTGGCGGCGTATCAGCCCCAGCATTTT.

This chain links TRBV27 with TRBJ1-2; D remains unclear. The V end lost 6 bases, the J end lost 4 bases, and 18 bases lay between the germline ends. Germline V gene sequence: CDR1 MNHEY, CDR2 SMNVEV (reference sequence). This CDR3 is built from 15 residues. The CDR3 loop reads CASSLEPQVSYGYTF. CDR3 sequence (DNA): TGTGCCAGCAGCCTAGAGCCTCAAGTTTCCTATGGCTACACCTTC.

The rearrangement links TRBV21-1 to TRBJ2-5; the table's D call, TRBD2, has no DNA check behind it. The DNA end favors TRBJ2-7, so the J call may be wrong. TRBV21-1 corresponds to a pseudogene. The CDR3 has 15 amino acids. The CDR3 coding sequence is TGTGCCAGCAGCGGTTGGCGGGAGAGAACCTACGAGCAGTACTTC. Protein product: CASSGWRERTYEQYF.

In this sample, this clone turned up many times. The chain recombines TRBV28 with TRBJ1-2; 8 positions match TRBD1. The V segment lost 4 bases and the J segment 4 bases; nucleotides outside the gene matches: 5. CDR3 length: 14 amino acids. Looked up from germline, CDR1 is MDHEN and CDR2 is SYDVKM. The CDR3 here is CASSSPGTGYGYTF. CDR3 bases: TGTGCCAGCAGTTCCCCCGGGACAGGCTATGGCTACACCTTC.

This rearrangement joins TRBV3-1 (or the pseudogene TRBV3-2) to TRBJ1-2, with 11 bases fitting TRBD1. Germline V lookup: CDR1 LGHDT, CDR2 YNNKEL (reference sequence). V dropped 3 bases and J dropped 12; count of bases not matched to a gene: 12. The length of the CDR3 is 15 residues. In nucleotides, the CDR3 is TGTGCCAGCAGCCACAATCCGGGACAGGGGGGGATCCACACCTTC. It encodes CASSHNPGQGGIHTF.

The gene calls are TRBV3-1 (or the pseudogene TRBV3-2) and TRBJ1-3, with 9 bases lining up with TRBD1. The CDR3 consists of 14 residues. After removal of 6 bases from V and 5 bases from J, the junction contained 5 bases not matched to a gene. CDR1 and CDR2 (germline): LGHDT, YNNKEL (reference sequence). The CDR3 DNA reads as TGTGCCAGCAGTCCCGGGACAGGGAGAAACACCATATATTTT. Its translation: CASSPGTGRNTIYF.